The 28 T cell receptor beta chains reported below all come from one sample, sequenced in a study of cytomegalovirus exposure and HLA in healthy donors. Use of 60 Vbeta and 13 Jbeta primers characterized the PCR. Sequenced by immunoSEQ multiplex PCR; TCRdb stores in-frame clones only, minus some. Of some 150,000 clones in the sample, around 9% were seen once. Sequenced input: PBMCs. The receptor source for this set is a woman aged 35 to 49 in good health and CMV-seropositive.

The chain uses TRBV19 and TRBJ1-3, with D maybe TRBD1 (6 bases). Germline values: CDR1 LNHDA, CDR2 SQIVND (reference sequence). The CDR3 covers 16 residues. Trimming removed 3 bases from V and 0 bases from J, with 12 bases in between. CDR3 sequence: CASSMGTGTSGNTIYF. The DNA of the CDR3 is TGTGCCAGTAGTATGGGTACAGGGACCTCTGGAAACACCATATATTTT.

The V call is TRBV5-6, the J call TRBJ1-1; TRBD1 agrees at 12 bases. The CDR3 contains 16 residues. After removal of 1 base from V and 4 bases from J, the junction contained 5 bases not matched to a gene. Germline CDR1 SGHDT, CDR2 YYEEEE. DNA of the CDR3: TGTGCCAGCAGCTTGTGGGACAGGGGGCGCGGCACTGAAGCTTTCTTT. Its translation is CASSLWDRGRGTEAFF.

This chain uses TRBV7-9 with TRBJ2-7; 7 bases agree with TRBD1. This CDR3 contains 13 residues. V lost 5 bases and J lost 4; bases outside the gene matches: 5. In germline, CDR1 is SEHNR, CDR2 FQNEAQ (reference sequence). CDR3 protein: CASSPRQGYEQYF. The CDR3, as DNA: TGTGCCAGCAGCCCGCGACAGGGTTACGAGCAGTACTTC.

This clone was seen more than once but under ten times. The chain joins TRBV7-6 to TRBJ2-2; D is uncertain. CDR3 length: 14 amino acids. CDR1 SGHVS and CDR2 FNYEAQ come from the germline V gene. The germline V and J ends were trimmed by 2 bases and 7 bases, with 11 bases remaining between them. The chain's CDR3 is CASSLSQVDGELFF. The CDR3 DNA reads as TGTGCCAGCAGCTTAAGCCAGGTCGACGGGGAGCTGTTTTTT.

This clone was seen a few times. This chain connects TRBV9 to TRBJ2-1; 13 bases are shared with TRBD2. CDR1 is SGDLS, CDR2 YYNGEE, per germline. V gave up 3 bases and J gave up 2 bases; unmatched junction bases: 2. The CDR3 is made up of 16 amino acids. The CDR3 DNA sequence: TGTGCCAGCAGCGCCGGACTAGCGGGGGCCTACAATGAGCAGTTCTTC. This encodes CASSAGLAGAYNEQFF. The full variable domain, in which reference TRBV9 and TRBJ2-1 provide the parts outside the CDR3, is DSGVTQTPKHLITATGQRVTLRCSPRSGDLSVYWYQQSLDQGLQFLIQYYNGEERAKGNILERFSAQQFPDLHSELNLSSLELGDSALYFCASSAGLAGAYNEQFFGPGTRLTVL.

Only a few counts were recorded for this clone. This specimen includes other DNA sequences encoding the same CDR3. The chain couples TRBV5-6 to TRBJ1-1; D might be TRBD1 (5 bases). Deletions cut 3 bases from V and 1 base from J, with 13 bases between. The germline CDR1 and CDR2 sequences are SGHDT and YYEEEE. This CDR3 region has 15 residues. CDR3 sequence (DNA): TGTGCCAGCAGCTATGGACAAACCGAGAACACTGAAGCTTTCTTT. It yields the protein CASSYGQTENTEAFF.

This clone was detected only a few times. This chain uses TRBV7-9 with TRBJ1-4, with unresolved D. The CDR3 runs 14 residues. V lost 3 bases to trimming and J lost 4 bases, with 9 bases between them. Germline V gene sequence: CDR1 SEHNR, CDR2 FQNEAQ (reference sequence). The CDR3 DNA reads as TGTGCCAGCAGCTTCGAGGTAGTTAATGAAAAACTGTTTTTT. Its translation: CASSFEVVNEKLFF.

This clone was seen only a few times. This CDR3 reads CASSLALTAGGEQYF. The CDR3 coding sequence is TGTGCCAGCAGCTTGGCCTTAACCGCAGGGGGTGAGCAGTACTTC. The V and J genes are TRBV5-4 and TRBJ2-7; TRBD1 agrees at 7 bases. CDR3 length: 15 residues. The V and J ends lost 0 bases and 7 bases, in that order; junction bases with no gene match: 10. Germline CDR1 and CDR2: SGHNT and YYREEE (reference sequence).

In this sample, this clone turned up a few times. This CDR3 reads CASSIRTARHSGNTIYF. The CDR3 DNA sequence: TGTGCCAGCAGTATTCGGACAGCCAGACACTCTGGAAACACCATATATTTT. The V gene is TRBV2, the J gene TRBJ1-3; perhaps TRBD1 as D (6 bases). The V gene lost 5 bases and the J gene lost 0 bases, with 17 bases spanning the gap. There are 17 residues in the CDR3. Germline CDR1 and CDR2: SNHLY and FYNNEI.

The gene calls are TRBV11-3 and TRBJ2-7, with 11 nucleotides matching TRBD1. The V and J ends lost 5 bases and 0 bases, in that order; junction bases with no gene match: 9. The length of the CDR3 is 17 residues. CDR1 and CDR2 from the germline V gene are SGHNT and YENEEA. CDR3 residues: CASSLPGQGAASYEQYF. In DNA, the CDR3 is TGTGCCAGCAGCCTTCCCGGACAGGGGGCAGCCTCCTACGAGCAGTACTTC. The full variable domain, completed using reference TRBV11-3 and TRBJ2-7, is EAGVVQSPRYKIIEKKQPVAFWCNPISGHNTLYWYLQNLGQGPELLIRYENEEAVDDSQLPKDRFSAERLKGVDSTLKIQPAELGDSAVYLCASSLPGQGAASYEQYFGPGTRLTVT.

This clone has more than one count but fewer than ten. The rearrangement joins TRBV5-1 to TRBJ2-3, with D uncertain. There are 14 residues in the CDR3. Trimming took 5 bases from V and 2 from J, leaving 12 bases between them. Germline V gives CDR1 SGHRS, CDR2 YFSETQ. The CDR3 region has the DNA TGCGCCAGCAGGGTTGCGGATCTCACAGATACGCAGTATTTT. Translating gives CASRVADLTDTQYF.

This clone has a handful of counts. The V call is TRBV5-6, the J call TRBJ1-2; D call uncertain. CDR3 length: 13 residues. Germline CDR1 and CDR2: SGHDT and YYEEEE. V lost 4 bases, J lost 4 bases, and 11 bases lay in between. CDR3 amino acids: CASSPPSGYGYTF. CDR3 in DNA: TGTGCCAGCAGCCCGCCCAGCGGCTATGGCTACACCTTC.

In this sample, this clone turned up once. J is TRBJ2-1 and V is TRBV4-3; a weak D match, TRBD2 (6 bases). This CDR3 region has 14 residues. CDR1 is LGHNA and CDR2 is YSLEER in the germline V gene. Trimming left V 4 bases short and J 7 bases short, with 14 bases between. Here the CDR3 DNA reads TGCGCCAGCAGCCCGTTAGCGGACCCTAATGAGCAGTTCTTC. Translated, it gives CASSPLADPNEQFF.

This clone has just a few counts. The gene calls are TRBV18 and TRBJ1-3, with TRBD1 identical over 8 bases. Germline lookup yields CDR1 KGHSH and CDR2 LQKENI. The CDR3 covers 16 residues. J lost 0 bases, V lost 4 bases, and 5 bases had no gene match. The CDR3 loop reads CASSLHRGNSGNTIYF. CDR3 DNA sequence: TGTGCCAGCTCACTCCACAGGGGGAACTCTGGAAACACCATATATTTT.

This clone was seen a handful of times. This chain links TRBV7-6 with TRBJ1-2, with D hard to call. Germline V gives CDR1 SGHVS, CDR2 FNYEAQ. The CDR3 consists of 16 residues. V gave up 1 base and J gave up 1 base, with 13 bases separating them. CDR3 in amino acids: CASSLDSRSINYGYTF. CDR3 DNA sequence: TGTGCCAGCAGCTTAGATTCCCGGAGTATTAACTATGGCTACACCTTC.

This clone turned up a few times. The genes are TRBV6-5 and TRBJ1-3, with D maybe TRBD1 (5 bases). Trimming removed 4 bases at V and 5 bases at J, with 9 bases between. Germline V gene data show CDR1 as MNHEY and CDR2 as SVGAGI. This CDR3 contains 13 residues. The CDR3 DNA is TGTGCCAGCAGTTTAGACAGTCGAAACACCATATATTTT. The encoded protein is CASSLDSRNTIYF.

The table lists this clone with a few counts. This sequence joins TRBV7-2 and TRBJ2-7; 7 nucleotides line up with TRBD1. Germline values: CDR1 SGHTA, CDR2 FQGNSA. With V trimmed by 2 bases and J by 4 bases, 8 bases remained unmatched. The CDR3 is 15 residues long. CDR3 amino acids: CASSLRGQASYEQYF. CDR3 DNA: TGTGCCAGCAGCTTACGCGGACAGGCCTCTTACGAGCAGTACTTC.

The V and J genes are TRBV19 and TRBJ1-6, with TRBD1 matching over 8 bases. From germline, CDR1 is LNHDA and CDR2 SQIVND (reference sequence). Trimming took 5 bases from V and 8 from J; bases not matched to a gene: 8. This CDR3 comprises 15 residues. The chain's CDR3 is CASSPRTGQYSPLHF. The CDR3 DNA sequence: TGTGCCAGTAGTCCCCGGACAGGGCAATATTCACCCCTCCACTTT.

This clone was recorded a few times. This CDR3 reads CASSLRGGEDIQYF. The CDR3 coding sequence is TGTGCCAGCAGCTTACGGGGAGGGGAGGACATTCAGTACTTC. The V and J genes are TRBV5-5 and TRBJ2-4; TRBD2 matches at 7 bases. Germline V gene data show CDR1 as SGHKS and CDR2 as YYEKEE (reference sequence). With V trimmed by 2 bases and J by 8 bases, 7 bases remained unmatched. CDR3 length equals 14 residues.

The J gene is TRBJ1-2, the V gene TRBV2; D is uncertain. The CDR3 runs to 13 residues. Trimming took 6 bases from V and 8 from J, leaving 16 bases between them. Germline V gene lookup returns CDR1 SNHLY and CDR2 FYNNEI. The CDR3 DNA is TGTGCCAGCAGACCCTTCTTATTGGAGGGCTACACCTTC. Translated, it gives CASRPFLLEGYTF.

This chain connects TRBV19 to TRBJ2-2, with 9 positions matching TRBD1. V gave up 4 bases and J gave up 0 bases; unmatched junction bases: 3. The CDR3 is 16 amino acids. CDR1 is LNHDA, CDR2 SQIVND, per germline (reference sequence). CDR3 sequence (DNA): TGTGCCAGTAGTAAGACAGGGGGATCGAACACCGGGGAGCTGTTTTTT. This translates into CASSKTGGSNTGELFF. Full variable domain (missing parts from reference TRBV19 and TRBJ2-2): DGGITQSPKYLFRKEGQNVTLSCEQNLNHDAMYWYRQDPGQGLRLIYYSQIVNDFQKGDIAEGYSVSREKKESFPLTVTSAQKNPTAFYLCASSKTGGSNTGELFFGEGSRLTVL.

This rearrangement joins TRBV2 to TRBJ2-7, with 10 bases matching TRBD1. V lost 5 bases and J lost 5; bases outside the gene matches: 12. From germline, CDR1 is SNHLY and CDR2 FYNNEI. This CDR3 has 16 residues. The CDR3 protein is CASSPGQGIPQNEQYF. CDR3 nucleotides: TGTGCCAGCAGTCCGGGACAGGGGATACCACAAAACGAGCAGTACTTC.

This clone was seen only a few times. This CDR3 reads CASSRSGGDNEQFF. DNA for the CDR3: TGTGCCAGTAGTAGGAGCGGGGGGGACAATGAGCAGTTCTTC. V usage is TRBV19 and J usage is TRBJ2-1; TRBD2 agrees at 10 bases. This CDR3 comprises 14 residues. Per the germline V gene, CDR1 is LNHDA and CDR2 is SQIVND (reference sequence). The J segment lost 5 bases and the V segment lost 4 bases, leaving 2 bases of the junction unmatched.

This sequence joins TRBV6-4 and TRBJ1-1; D is uncertain. Trimming pared 4 bases from V and 1 base from J, leaving 7 bases between. CDR1 MRHNA and CDR2 SNTAGT come from the germline V gene. CDR3 length equals 13 residues. CDR3 sequence: CASSVFSNTEAFF. DNA for the CDR3: TGTGCCAGCAGTGTTTTCTCGAACACTGAAGCTTTCTTT.

This clone has a handful of counts. This chain joins TRBV5-1 and TRBJ1-3, with D possibly TRBD1 on 6 matching bases. The CDR3 has 15 residues. V lost 1 base to trimming and J lost 0 bases, with 8 bases between them. Per the germline V gene, CDR1 is SGHRS and CDR2 is YFSETQ. The CDR3 sequence is CASSLTGNSGNTIYF. As DNA, the CDR3 is TGCGCCAGCAGCTTGACAGGGAACTCTGGAAACACCATATATTTT. The entire variable domain, with the rest obtained from reference TRBV5-1 and TRBJ1-3, is as follows: KAGVTQTPRYLIKTRGQQVTLSCSPISGHRSVSWYQQTPGQGLQFLFEYFSETQRNKGNFPGRFSGRQFSNSRSEMNVSTLELGDSALYLCASSLTGNSGNTIYFGEGSWLTVV.

This clone was detected only a few times. The chain has TRBV6-1 and TRBJ2-3; unclear D gene. The CDR3 is made up of 15 amino acids. From germline, CDR1 is MNHNS and CDR2 SASEGT. Trimming pared 6 bases from V and 2 bases from J, leaving 15 bases between. CDR3 sequence reads: CASSPTFSNTDTQYF. In nucleotides, the CDR3 is TGTGCCAGCAGCCCGACATTTTCTAACACAGATACGCAGTATTTT.

This clone was detected only a few times. The gene calls are TRBV5-4 and TRBJ2-5, with D possibly being TRBD2 (6 bases). The V end lost 4 bases, the J end lost 2 bases, and 15 bases lay between the germline ends. Per germline, CDR1 SGHNT and CDR2 YYREEE (reference sequence). The CDR3 is made up of 15 amino acids. In DNA, the CDR3 is TGTGCCAGCAGCGGTGGAGGGCTGGAGCAAGAGACCCAGTACTTC. Its protein product is CASSGGGLEQETQYF.

The CDR3 protein is CASTGTSGDTGELFF. The CDR3 DNA is TGTGCCAGCACTGGGACTAGCGGTGACACCGGGGAGCTGTTTTTT. This sequence joins TRBV2 and TRBJ2-2, with 11 bases fitting TRBD2. This CDR3 contains 15 residues. V was pared by 7 bases and J by 3 bases, with 4 bases of the junction left unmatched. Germline CDR1 is SNHLY and CDR2 is FYNNEI.